One T cell receptor (beta chain) is described in this entry. An end of the junction differs from the germline gene, which may be a read error. This entry is derived from a study of T cell responses to AZD1222 COVID-19 vaccine. Germline CDR1 and CDR2: SQVTM and ANQGSEA. This CDR3 contains 13 residues. TCRdb's table, derived via immunoSEQ multiplex PCR, lists solely in-frame clones and lacks some. The sample lists over 150,000 clones, roughly 91% occurring once. The sequencing used peripheral blood, collected 28 days after the second dose of the MenACWY control vaccine. This sequence was found in an adult who received the MenACWY meningococcal vaccine as a control. This chain links TRBV29-1 with TRBJ2-5; 11 bases are a match to TRBD2. CDR3 amino acids: CSVDVLAGEPSDF. The CDR3 DNA sequence: TGCAGCGTTGATGTACTAGCGGGGGAACCTAGTGACTTC.